The 28 T cell receptor beta chains below come from one sample, sequenced in a study of metastatic and nonmetastatic thyroid tumors. None of the patients had undergone any treatment ahead of thyroid surgery. TCRdb reanalyzed the PCR reads with MiXCR. This table has approximately 35,000 clones, more than 10% appearing once. Specimen: blood. The source is a female donor with papillary thyroid cancer or a benign thyroid nodule (not recorded which). Some clones in this sample may be carry-over from other donors' samples.

This clone occurred many times. J is TRBJ2-1 and V is TRBV11-2, with D perhaps matching TRBD2 (6 bases). Germline CDR1 reads SGHAT; CDR2 reads FQNNGV. Trimming shortened V by 1 base and J by 0 bases, and 10 bases separated the two germline ends. This CDR3 is 16 amino acids long. CDR3 nucleotides: TGTGCCAGCAGCTTAGGGGGGGAGAGCTCCTACAATGAGCAGTTCTTC. It encodes CASSLGGESSYNEQFF.

There are many counts of this clone. V gene TRBV9 combines with J gene TRBJ2-1; D not certain. Trimming left V 0 bases short and J 2 bases short, with 6 bases between. Germline CDR1 and CDR2: SGDLS and YYNGEE. The CDR3 length is 14 residues. The CDR3 nucleotides are TGTGCCAGCAGCGTAGAAGGGACCTACAATGAGCAGTTCTTC. Protein sequence: CASSVEGTYNEQFF.

This clone was observed many times. The chain uses TRBV15 and TRBJ2-3; D may be TRBD1 (5 bases). Trimming left V 1 base short and J 5 bases short, with 10 bases between. Per the germline V gene, CDR1 is LNHNV and CDR2 is YYDKDF (reference sequence). The CDR3 contains 14 residues. DNA for the CDR3: TGTGCCACCAGCAGAGTTCCAAGGGGAGATACGCAGTATTTT. Translated: CATSRVPRGDTQYF.

This clone occurred many times. The same CDR3 also results from other DNA sequences found in this sample. The J gene is TRBJ1-1, the V gene TRBV29-1; D is ambiguous. From germline, CDR1 is SQVTM and CDR2 ANQGSEA. The CDR3 totals 13 residues. V gave up 2 bases and J gave up 1 base, with 8 bases separating them. The CDR3 region is CSVEQIENTEAFF. CDR3 sequence (DNA): TGCAGCGTTGAACAGATCGAGAACACTGAAGCTTTCTTT. Using reference TRBV29-1 and TRBJ1-1 for the parts outside the CDR3, the full variable domain is SAVISQKPSRDICQRGTSLTIQCQVDSQVTMMFWYRQQPGQSLTLIATANQGSEATYESGFVIDKFPISRPNLTFSTLTVSNMSPEDSSIYLCSVEQIENTEAFFGQGTRLTVV.

This clone appeared many times. V and J are TRBV20-1 and TRBJ1-5, with D maybe TRBD1 (5 bases). Trimming pared 0 bases from V and 7 bases from J, leaving 7 bases between. In germline, CDR1 is DFQATT, CDR2 SNEGSKA (reference sequence). The CDR3 loop spans 12 amino acids. DNA of the CDR3: TGCAGTGCTAGAGAGGGGGGACAGCCCCAGCATTTT. The encoded protein is CSAREGGQPQHF.

The chain combines TRBV19 with TRBJ2-1; D unresolved. CDR3 length: 15 amino acids. Trimming stripped 5 bases from V and 8 bases from J, with 19 bases between. Germline V gene sequence: CDR1 LNHDA, CDR2 SQIVND (reference sequence). DNA for the CDR3: TGTGCCAGTAGTCTCGCGGACCATGCTAACTATGAGCAGTTCTTC. This sequence encodes CASSLADHANYEQFF.

In its sample, this clone was seen many times. The V call is TRBV6-1, the J call TRBJ1-2; 7 bases align to TRBD1. The germline V gene encodes CDR1 MNHNS and CDR2 SASEGT. After removal of 5 bases from V and 4 bases from J, the junction contained 7 bases not matched to a gene. The CDR3 totals 14 residues. CDR3 sequence: CASSPNRGGYGYTF. CDR3 DNA sequence: TGTGCCAGCAGTCCCAACAGGGGCGGCTATGGCTACACCTTC.

As concerns this clone: With a much larger clone just one base away, this may be a read error. This sample includes further DNA sequences coding for the same CDR3. The chain combines TRBV28 with TRBJ2-1; D is possibly TRBD2 (6 bases). The germline V and J ends were trimmed by 5 bases and 6 bases, with 20 bases remaining between them. Germline loops: CDR1 MDHEN, CDR2 SYDVKM. CDR3 length: 16 residues. CDR3 loop: CASSLTSGDESNEQFF. In DNA, the CDR3 is TGTGCCAGCAGTCTGACTAGTGGGGACGAATCCAATGAGCAGTTCTTC.

This clone was seen at least ten times. The genes are TRBV6-2 or TRBV6-3 and TRBJ2-7, with TRBD1 identical over 10 bases. The V gene's germline CDR1 is MNHEY and CDR2 SVGEGT. This CDR3 has 15 residues. The trim removed 2 bases at V and 2 bases at J, leaving 3 bases unmatched. CDR3 coding DNA: TGTGCCAGCAGTTACAGGGGGACAGGGGCCTACGAGCAGTACTTC. Translation gives CASSYRGTGAYEQYF.

This clone turned up a few times. The V and J genes are TRBV27 and TRBJ2-7, with 13 bases that match TRBD2. There are 17 residues in the CDR3. The V and J ends lost 5 bases and 6 bases, in that order; junction bases with no gene match: 13. CDR1 is MNHEY and CDR2 is SMNVEV in the germline V gene (reference sequence). CDR3 in DNA: TGTGCCAGCAGTCGATCCGGGACTAGCGGGGCCAGCACCGAGCAGTACTTC. Translating it yields CASSRSGTSGASTEQYF.

In this sample, this clone turned up many times. V is TRBV10-1 and J is TRBJ1-2; no definite D call. CDR1 and CDR2 from the germline V gene are WNHNN and SYGVQD (reference sequence). The CDR3 runs 14 residues. The germline V and J ends were trimmed by 2 bases and 2 bases, with 9 bases remaining between them. Here the CDR3 DNA reads TGCGCCAGCAGTGAGAGCAGTCGAAACTATGGCTACACCTTC. Translated: CASSESSRNYGYTF.

In its sample, this clone was seen many times. The J gene is TRBJ2-1, the V gene TRBV11-2, with 10 positions matching TRBD1. Trimming took 7 bases from V and 4 from J; bases not matched to a gene: 4. CDR1 and CDR2 (germline): SGHAT, FQNNGV. This CDR3 region has 14 residues. Here the CDR3 DNA reads TGTGCCAGCACTTGGGGACAGGGGTACAATGAGCAGTTCTTC. Encoded protein: CASTWGQGYNEQFF. The entire variable domain, with the rest obtained from reference TRBV11-2 and TRBJ2-1, is as follows: EAGVAQSPRYKIIEKRQSVAFWCNPISGHATLYWYQQILGQGPKLLIQFQNNGVVDDSQLPKDRFSAERLKGVDSTLKIQPAKLEDSAVYLCASTWGQGYNEQFFGPGTRLTVL.

In this sample, this clone turned up many times. The rearrangement joins TRBV6-2 or TRBV6-3 to TRBJ2-7; 8 nucleotides line up with TRBD2. CDR1 and CDR2 (germline): MNHEY, SVGEGT. Unmatched junction bases numbered 21, after V lost 5 bases and J lost 3 bases. The CDR3 extends over 19 amino acids. CDR3 nucleotides: TGTGCCAGCAGTCCCGAACCCTCCTTTAGCGGGACCCTCTTCTACGAGCAGTACTTC. This translates into CASSPEPSFSGTLFYEQYF.

This clone was recorded many times. A much larger clone sits a single nucleotide away, making a read error possible. Because it lacks the conserved phenylalanine or tryptophan at the end, this CDR3 is likely a read error. The chain couples TRBV28 to TRBJ1-1; 7 positions agree with TRBD1. Looked up from germline, CDR1 is MDHEN and CDR2 is SYDVKM. Unmatched junction bases numbered 5, after V lost 2 bases and J lost 5 bases. The CDR3 consists of 14 residues. The CDR3 loop is CASSLPTGATEAFL. The CDR3 bases are TGTGCCAGCAGTTTACCTACAGGGGCTACTGAAGCTTTCCTT.

The J gene is TRBJ2-6, the V gene TRBV5-1; D remains unclear. This CDR3 is 16 amino acids long. The V gene's germline CDR1 is SGHRS and CDR2 YFSETQ. V was shortened by 0 bases and J by 3 bases, with 10 bases between the two germline ends. This CDR3 reads CASSLGYVGGANVLTF. Here the CDR3 DNA reads TGCGCCAGCAGCTTGGGCTACGTGGGTGGGGCCAACGTCCTGACTTTC.

This clone has a count of ten or more. The chain employs TRBV12-3 or TRBV12-4 and TRBJ2-5; D remains unclear. V lost 5 bases, J lost 1 base, and 14 bases lay in between. The CDR3 contains 15 residues. This chain's CDR3 is CASSGRLGLQETQYF. In nucleotides, the CDR3 is TGTGCCAGCAGTGGACGGTTAGGGCTCCAAGAGACCCAGTACTTC.

This clone was picked up many times. Being one base from a much bigger clone, this may be a read error. The same CDR3 is also encoded by other DNA sequences in this sample. The chain has TRBV3-1 and TRBJ2-2; perhaps D is TRBD1 or TRBD2 (5 bases each). The CDR3 extends over 13 amino acids. Germline loops: CDR1 LGHDT, CDR2 YNNKEL (reference sequence). This CDR3 is CASSHRGRGELFF. In DNA, the CDR3 is TGTGCCAGCAGCCACCGCGGTAGAGGGGAACTGTTTTTT.

This clone came up a few times. This chain connects TRBV7-3 to TRBJ2-3; 7 bases are shared with TRBD1. Germline trimming cut 5 bases from V and 10 bases from J; bases unmatched to any gene: 6. Germline V gene sequence: CDR1 SGHTA, CDR2 FQGTGA. The CDR3 loop spans 12 amino acids. The CDR3: CASSLYTGAQYF. The CDR3 coding sequence is TGTGCCAGCAGCCTATATACAGGGGCGCAGTATTTT.

The CDR3 reads CASREATASYEQYF. The CDR3 DNA is TGTGCCAGCAGGGAAGCGACAGCCTCCTACGAGCAGTACTTC. The V gene is TRBV7-2, the J gene TRBJ2-7, with D perhaps TRBD1 (5 bases). Looked up from germline, CDR1 is SGHTA and CDR2 is FQGNSA. The CDR3 sequence is 14 residues long. The V end was cut by 6 bases, the J end by 0 bases, with 12 bases between.

There are many counts of this clone. The J gene is TRBJ2-2, the V gene TRBV7-8; 7 nucleotides align to TRBD1. CDR3 length: 16 amino acids. V was clipped by 0 bases and J by 8 bases; unmatched bases: 9. Germline values: CDR1 SGHVS, CDR2 FQNEAQ. The CDR3 is CASSLARTGRGGELFF. The DNA for the CDR3 is TGTGCCAGCAGCTTAGCCCGGACAGGTCGCGGAGGGGAGCTGTTTTTT.

The table lists this clone with many counts. V and J are TRBV25-1 and TRBJ2-7; weak D call: TRBD1 (6 bases). Germline CDR1 and CDR2: MGHDK and SYGVNS. The CDR3 spans 16 residues. Between the trimmed V and J ends, which lost 7 bases and 1 base, there was a span of 20 bases. The CDR3 sequence: CASTGMGQGTSYEQYF. CDR3 nucleotide sequence: TGTGCCAGCACCGGAATGGGGCAGGGGACATCCTACGAGCAGTACTTC.

This clone was counted many times. The V gene is TRBV7-8, the J gene TRBJ2-3, with D unclear. Germline-derived CDR1 and CDR2 are SGHVS and FQNEAQ. V was trimmed by 4 bases and J by 5 bases, leaving 10 bases between them. CDR3 length equals 13 residues. The CDR3 nucleotides are TGTGCCAGCAGCTCTGGACCCCAAGATACGCAGTATTTT. This translates into CASSSGPQDTQYF.

This clone was observed a handful of times. The V gene is TRBV2, the J gene TRBJ2-3; TRBD2 agrees at 11 bases. Germline trimming cut 6 bases from V and 4 bases from J; bases unmatched to any gene: 6. The CDR3 extends over 15 amino acids. Germline CDR1 is SNHLY and CDR2 is FYNNEI. Written as DNA, the CDR3 is TGTGCCAGCAGCAATAGCGGGGGGGCATCAGATACGCAGTATTTT. Amino acids: CASSNSGGASDTQYF. Using reference TRBV2 and TRBJ2-3 for the parts outside the CDR3, the full variable domain is EPEVTQTPSHQVTQMGQEVILRCVPISNHLYFYWYRQILGQKVEFLVSFYNNEISEKSEIFDDQFSVERPDGSNFTLKIRSTKLEDSAMYFCASSNSGGASDTQYFGPGTRLTVL.

Only one count was recorded for this clone. This is likely a read error, given that the CDR3 carries no conserved phenylalanine or tryptophan at its end. Because the CDR3's place on the DNA is in doubt, the DNA is left out and the CDR3 is given as listed by TCRdb. The chain's CDR3 is CAISESGGESPLHFGN. V and J are TRBV10-3 and TRBJ2-5; TRBD1 is the table's D call and was not checked against the DNA. The germline gives CDR1 ENHRY, CDR2 SYGVKD. The CDR3 is made up of 16 amino acids, end residues included.

This clone was counted many times. V and J are TRBV6-1 and TRBJ1-1; 9 nucleotides line up with TRBD1. Germline V CDR1 and CDR2: MNHNS, SASEGT. This CDR3 region has 14 residues. The V and J ends lost 7 bases and 5 bases, in that order; junction bases with no gene match: 8. DNA for the CDR3: TGTGCCAGCACCATGGACAGGGGAAGGACTGAAGCTTTCTTT. Amino acid sequence: CASTMDRGRTEAFF.

The V gene is TRBV6-5, the J gene TRBJ2-7; weak D call: TRBD1 (6 bases). The CDR3 is made up of 15 amino acids. V was trimmed by 2 bases and J by 3 bases, leaving 14 bases between them. Germline V CDR1 and CDR2: MNHEY, SVGAGI. CDR3 sequence: CASSYPTGQGYEQYF. CDR3 sequence (DNA): TGTGCCAGCAGTTACCCTACGGGACAAGGCTACGAGCAGTACTTC.

This clone has at least ten counts. J is TRBJ2-1 and V is TRBV7-2; TRBD1 matches at 10 bases. The CDR3 has 16 residues. With V trimmed by 3 bases and J by 3 bases, 5 bases remained unmatched. Germline CDR1 and CDR2: SGHTA and FQGNSA. The CDR3 DNA reads TGTGCCAGCAGCTTGGTGGACAGGGGGATCTACAATGAGCAGTTCTTC. Its translation: CASSLVDRGIYNEQFF.

This clone was seen repeatedly, ten times or more. This sequence joins TRBV7-2 and TRBJ1-3; D possibly corresponds to TRBD1 (5 bases). With 2 bases removed from V and 4 bases from J, the gap between germline ends came to 12 bases. CDR3 length: 15 amino acids. Germline V CDR1 and CDR2: SGHTA, FQGNSA. Here the CDR3 reads CASSLTWGGGNTIYF. The CDR3 DNA sequence: TGTGCCAGCAGCTTAACGTGGGGGGGAGGAAACACCATATATTTT.